The next 4 T cell receptor beta chains were all read from a single sample in a study of blood T cell repertoires in COVID-19. This table comes from immunoSEQ multiplex PCR, and its TCRdb copy is limited to in-frame clones, with some not included. The table records about 120,000 clones, 65% to 85% of them present only once. Input material: peripheral blood. Receptors were obtained from a woman aged 70-85 years with acute or convalescent COVID-19.

This clone was found a few times. This chain connects TRBV5-1 to TRBJ2-3; D is ambiguous. This CDR3 region has 12 residues. Germline CDR1 is SGHRS and CDR2 is YFSETQ. V was clipped by 0 bases and J by 4 bases, with 3 bases between them. The CDR3 DNA is TGCGCCAGCAGCTTGGCGGCAGATACGCAGTATTTT. This translates into CASSLAADTQYF.

The chain carries TRBV5-6 and TRBJ1-2; the match to TRBD1 covers 10 bases. Germline trimming cut 3 bases from V and 13 bases from J; bases unmatched to any gene: 9. This CDR3 comprises 13 residues. The germline V gene encodes CDR1 SGHDT and CDR2 YYEEEE. DNA of the CDR3: TGTGCCAGCAGCTCGGGGGACAGGGGAGGAGGCACCTTC. As protein: CASSSGDRGGGTF.

The rearrangement joins TRBV4-1 to TRBJ2-1; 9 nucleotides agree with TRBD2. J was trimmed by 2 bases and V by 3 bases; bases with no gene match: 8. Germline V lookup: CDR1 MGHRA, CDR2 YSYEKL. The length of the CDR3 is 17 residues. The chain's CDR3 is CASSQGIGTSPYNEQFF. The CDR3 coding sequence is TGCGCCAGCAGCCAGGGCATCGGGACTAGCCCCTACAATGAGCAGTTCTTC.

V gene TRBV5-1 combines with J gene TRBJ1-1; the D gene is possibly TRBD1 (5 bases). The CDR3 length is 16 residues. Looked up from germline, CDR1 is SGHRS and CDR2 is YFSETQ. V was pared by 0 bases and J by 5 bases, with 17 bases between. CDR3 in amino acids: CASSLAKWGEGTEAFF. CDR3 coding DNA: TGCGCCAGCAGCTTGGCCAAGTGGGGGGAGGGAACTGAAGCTTTCTTT. The variable domain in full, completed from reference TRBV5-1 and TRBJ1-1, reads KAGVTQTPRYLIKTRGQQVTLSCSPISGHRSVSWYQQTPGQGLQFLFEYFSETQRNKGNFPGRFSGRQFSNSRSEMNVSTLELGDSALYLCASSLAKWGEGTEAFFGQGTRLTVV.